These 2 T cell receptor beta chains came from one sample sequenced in a study of shared clonotypes between healthy human individuals. Libraries were prepared by immunoSEQ multiplex PCR; TCRdb keeps only in-frame clonotypes and omits some of them. The data show 1,100,000 or so clones, with 70% to 80% seen just once and around 0.47% held by the top ten. Source material: memory CD4+ T cells from PBMCs. The subset denotes: CD45RA-negative fraction. These receptors originate from a man younger than 35 in good health. Some clones in this sample may be carry-over from other donors' samples.

The chain recombines TRBV18 with TRBJ2-1; D tentatively fits TRBD1 or TRBD2 (5 bases each). With 4 bases removed from V and 4 bases from J, the gap between germline ends came to 5 bases. The CDR3 runs 12 residues. Looked up from germline, CDR1 is KGHSH and CDR2 is LQKENI. The CDR3 DNA is TGTGCCAGCTCACGGGGGTACAATGAGCAGTTCTTC. Amino acids: CASSRGYNEQFF.

The J gene is TRBJ1-4, the V gene TRBV5-6; D may be TRBD1 (5 bases). From germline, CDR1 is SGHDT and CDR2 YYEEEE. V was shortened by 1 base and J by 5 bases, with 12 bases between the two germline ends. This CDR3 comprises 15 residues. DNA for the CDR3: TGTGCCAGCAGCTTGTCGTCTGGGGCCAATGAAAAACTGTTTTTT. Its translation: CASSLSSGANEKLFF.